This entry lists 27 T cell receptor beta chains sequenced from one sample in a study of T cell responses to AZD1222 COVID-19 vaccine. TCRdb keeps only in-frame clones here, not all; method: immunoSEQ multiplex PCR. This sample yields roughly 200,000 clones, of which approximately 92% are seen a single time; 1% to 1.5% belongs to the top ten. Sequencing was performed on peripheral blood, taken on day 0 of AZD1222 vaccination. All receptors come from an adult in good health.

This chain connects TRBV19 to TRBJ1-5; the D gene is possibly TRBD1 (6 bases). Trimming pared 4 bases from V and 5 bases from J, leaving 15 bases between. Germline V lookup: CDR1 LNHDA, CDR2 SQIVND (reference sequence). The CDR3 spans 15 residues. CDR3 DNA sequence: TGTGCCAGTAGTAGAACTGACAGGCCCGATCAGCCCCAGCATTTT. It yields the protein CASSRTDRPDQPQHF.

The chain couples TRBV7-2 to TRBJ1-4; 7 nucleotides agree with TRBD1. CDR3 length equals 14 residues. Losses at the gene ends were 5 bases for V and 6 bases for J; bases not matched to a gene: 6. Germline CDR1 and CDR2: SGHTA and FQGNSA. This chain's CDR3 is CASSLDREHEKLFF. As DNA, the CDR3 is TGTGCCAGCAGCCTAGACAGGGAGCATGAAAAACTGTTTTTT.

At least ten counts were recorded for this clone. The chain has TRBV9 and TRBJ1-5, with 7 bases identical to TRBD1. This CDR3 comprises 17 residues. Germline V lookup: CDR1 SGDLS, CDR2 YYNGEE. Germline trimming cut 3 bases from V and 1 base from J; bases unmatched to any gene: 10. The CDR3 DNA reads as TGTGCCAGCAGCGAGGGGGCCACTACCTTGAGCAATCAGCCCCAGCATTTT. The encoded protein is CASSEGATTLSNQPQHF.

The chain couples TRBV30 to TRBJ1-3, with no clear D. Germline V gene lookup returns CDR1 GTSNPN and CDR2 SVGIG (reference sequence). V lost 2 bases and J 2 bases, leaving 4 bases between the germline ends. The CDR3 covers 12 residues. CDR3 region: CAWSPAGNTIYF. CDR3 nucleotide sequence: TGTGCCTGGAGTCCCGCTGGAAACACCATATATTTT.

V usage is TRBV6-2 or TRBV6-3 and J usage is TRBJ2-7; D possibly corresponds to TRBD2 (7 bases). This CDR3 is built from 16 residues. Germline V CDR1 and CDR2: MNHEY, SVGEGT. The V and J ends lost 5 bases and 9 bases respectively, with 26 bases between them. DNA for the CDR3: TGTGCCAGCAGTGATCCACAACGGGGGGCCGCAAGAGTGCAGTACTTC. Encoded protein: CASSDPQRGAARVQYF.

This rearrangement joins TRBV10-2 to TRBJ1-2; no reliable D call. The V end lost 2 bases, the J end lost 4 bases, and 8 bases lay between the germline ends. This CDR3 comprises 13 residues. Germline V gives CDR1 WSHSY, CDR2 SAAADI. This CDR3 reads CASSEAAIYGYTF. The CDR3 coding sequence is TGCGCCAGCAGTGAGGCAGCAATCTATGGCTACACCTTC.

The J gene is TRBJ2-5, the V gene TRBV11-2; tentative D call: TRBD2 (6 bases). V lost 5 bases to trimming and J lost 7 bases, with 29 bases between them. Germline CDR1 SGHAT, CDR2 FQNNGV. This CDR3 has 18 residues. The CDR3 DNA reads TGTGCCAGCAGCGCCACCGGGGGTTTTGAGATTACTAAAGGGACCCAGTACTTC. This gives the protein CASSATGGFEITKGTQYF.

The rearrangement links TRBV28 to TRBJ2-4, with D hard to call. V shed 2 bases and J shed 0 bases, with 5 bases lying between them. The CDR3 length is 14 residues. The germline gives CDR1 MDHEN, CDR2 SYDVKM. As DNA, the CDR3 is TGTGCCAGCAGTTTACGGTTAGCCAAAAACATTCAGTACTTC. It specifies CASSLRLAKNIQYF.

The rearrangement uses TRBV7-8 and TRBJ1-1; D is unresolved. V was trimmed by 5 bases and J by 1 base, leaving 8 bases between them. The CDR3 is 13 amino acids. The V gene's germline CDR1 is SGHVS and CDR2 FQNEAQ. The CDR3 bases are TGTGCCAGCAGCCTAATGGCGAACACTGAAGCTTTCTTT. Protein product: CASSLMANTEAFF.

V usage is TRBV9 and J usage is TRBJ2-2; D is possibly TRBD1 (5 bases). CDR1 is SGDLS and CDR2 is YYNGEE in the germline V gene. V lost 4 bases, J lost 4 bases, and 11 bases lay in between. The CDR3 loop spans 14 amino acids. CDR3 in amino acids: CASSPAGATGELFF. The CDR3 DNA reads TGTGCCAGCAGCCCAGCTGGGGCCACCGGGGAGCTGTTTTTT. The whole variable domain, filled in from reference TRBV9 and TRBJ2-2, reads DSGVTQTPKHLITATGQRVTLRCSPRSGDLSVYWYQQSLDQGLQFLIQYYNGEERAKGNILERFSAQQFPDLHSELNLSSLELGDSALYFCASSPAGATGELFFGEGSRLTVL.

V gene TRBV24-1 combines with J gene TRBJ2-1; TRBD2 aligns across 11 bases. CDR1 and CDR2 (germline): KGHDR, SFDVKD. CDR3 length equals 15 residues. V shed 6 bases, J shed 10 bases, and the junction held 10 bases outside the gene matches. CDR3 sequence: CATSLNSGGVQEQFF. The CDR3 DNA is TGTGCCACCAGTCTTAATAGCGGGGGGGTCCAGGAGCAGTTCTTC.

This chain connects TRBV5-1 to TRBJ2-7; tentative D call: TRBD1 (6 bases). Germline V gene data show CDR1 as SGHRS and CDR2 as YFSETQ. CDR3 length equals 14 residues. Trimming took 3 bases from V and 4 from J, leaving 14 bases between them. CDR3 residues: CASSSLGDTYEQYF. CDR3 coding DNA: TGCGCCAGCAGCTCCTTAGGGGACACATACGAGCAGTACTTC. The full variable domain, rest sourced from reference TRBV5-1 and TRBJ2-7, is KAGVTQTPRYLIKTRGQQVTLSCSPISGHRSVSWYQQTPGQGLQFLFEYFSETQRNKGNFPGRFSGRQFSNSRSEMNVSTLELGDSALYLCASSSLGDTYEQYFGPGTRLTVT.

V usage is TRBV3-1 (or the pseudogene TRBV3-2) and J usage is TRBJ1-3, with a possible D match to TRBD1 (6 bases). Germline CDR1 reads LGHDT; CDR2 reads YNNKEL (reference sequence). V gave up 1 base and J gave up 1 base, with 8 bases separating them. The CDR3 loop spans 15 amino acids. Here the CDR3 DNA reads TGTGCCAGCAGCCAAGGAGGGGGTTCTGGAAACACCATATATTTT. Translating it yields CASSQGGGSGNTIYF.

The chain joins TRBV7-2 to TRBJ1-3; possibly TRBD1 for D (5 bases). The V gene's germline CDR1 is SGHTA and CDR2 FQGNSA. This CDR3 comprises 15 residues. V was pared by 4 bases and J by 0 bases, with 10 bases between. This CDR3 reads CASSSRQSSGNTIYF. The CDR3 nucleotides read TGTGCCAGCAGCTCGCGACAGAGCTCTGGAAACACCATATATTTT. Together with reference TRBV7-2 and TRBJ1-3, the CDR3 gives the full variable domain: GAGVSQSPSNKVTEKGKDVELRCDPISGHTALYWYRQSLGQGLEFLIYFQGNSAPDKSGLPSDRFSAERTGGSVSTLTIQRTQQEDSAVYLCASSSRQSSGNTIYFGEGSWLTVV.

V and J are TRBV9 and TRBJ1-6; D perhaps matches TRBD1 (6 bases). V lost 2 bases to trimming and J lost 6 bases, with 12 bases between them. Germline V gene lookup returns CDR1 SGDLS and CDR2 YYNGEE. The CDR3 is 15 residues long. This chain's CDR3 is CASSVIDRPNSPLHF. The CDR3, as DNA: TGTGCCAGCAGCGTTATTGACAGGCCTAATTCACCCCTCCACTTT. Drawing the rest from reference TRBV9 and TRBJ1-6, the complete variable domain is DSGVTQTPKHLITATGQRVTLRCSPRSGDLSVYWYQQSLDQGLQFLIQYYNGEERAKGNILERFSAQQFPDLHSELNLSSLELGDSALYFCASSVIDRPNSPLHFGNGTRLTVT.

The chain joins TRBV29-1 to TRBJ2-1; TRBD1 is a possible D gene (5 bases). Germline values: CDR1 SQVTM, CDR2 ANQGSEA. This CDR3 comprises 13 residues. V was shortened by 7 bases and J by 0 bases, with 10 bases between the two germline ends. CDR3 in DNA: TGCAGCGGCCACAGGTACTCCTACAATGAGCAGTTCTTC. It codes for CSGHRYSYNEQFF.

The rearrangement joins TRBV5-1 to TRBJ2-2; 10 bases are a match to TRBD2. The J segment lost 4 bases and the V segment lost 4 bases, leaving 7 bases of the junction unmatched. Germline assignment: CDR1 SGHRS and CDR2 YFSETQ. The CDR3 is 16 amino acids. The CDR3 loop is CASSPLAGEITGELFF. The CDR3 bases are TGCGCCAGCAGCCCCCTAGCGGGGGAAATCACCGGGGAGCTGTTTTTT.

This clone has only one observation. The CDR3 protein is CASSPPQGYTEAFF. The DNA for the CDR3 is TGTGCCAGCTCACCGCCACAGGGCTACACTGAAGCTTTCTTT. The V and J genes are TRBV18 and TRBJ1-1; D might be TRBD1 (6 bases). V gave up 3 bases and J gave up 3 bases, with 11 bases separating them. CDR1 KGHSH and CDR2 LQKENI come from the germline V gene. This CDR3 contains 14 residues.

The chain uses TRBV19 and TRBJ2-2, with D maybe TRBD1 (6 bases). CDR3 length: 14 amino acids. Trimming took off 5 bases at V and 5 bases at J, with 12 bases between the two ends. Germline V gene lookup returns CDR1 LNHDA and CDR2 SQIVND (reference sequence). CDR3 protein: CASSPRTETGELFF. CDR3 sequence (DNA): TGTGCCAGTAGTCCTCGGACAGAGACCGGGGAGCTGTTTTTT.

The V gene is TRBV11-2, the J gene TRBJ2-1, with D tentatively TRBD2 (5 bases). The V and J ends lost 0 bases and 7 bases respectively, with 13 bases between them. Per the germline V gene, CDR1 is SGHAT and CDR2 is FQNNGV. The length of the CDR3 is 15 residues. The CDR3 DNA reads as TGTGCCAGCAGCTTAGAGTCTGTCGGCGGGAATGAGCAGTTCTTC. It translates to CASSLESVGGNEQFF.

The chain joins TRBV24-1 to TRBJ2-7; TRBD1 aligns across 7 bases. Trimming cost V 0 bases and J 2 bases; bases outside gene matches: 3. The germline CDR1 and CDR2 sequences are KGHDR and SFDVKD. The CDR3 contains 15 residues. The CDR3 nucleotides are TGTGCCACCAGTGATTTGGTACAGGGGACCTACGAGCAGTACTTC. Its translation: CATSDLVQGTYEQYF.

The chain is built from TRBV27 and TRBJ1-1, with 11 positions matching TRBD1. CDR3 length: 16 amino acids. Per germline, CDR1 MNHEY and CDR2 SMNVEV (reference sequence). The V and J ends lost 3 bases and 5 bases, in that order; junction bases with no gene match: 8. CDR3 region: CASSFSGQGARTEAFF. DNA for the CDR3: TGTGCCAGCAGTTTCTCAGGACAGGGGGCTAGAACTGAAGCTTTCTTT.

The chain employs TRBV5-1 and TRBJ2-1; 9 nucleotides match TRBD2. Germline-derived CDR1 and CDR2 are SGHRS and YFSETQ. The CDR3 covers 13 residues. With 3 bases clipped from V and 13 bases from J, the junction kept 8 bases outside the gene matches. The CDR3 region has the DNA TGCGCCAGCAGCTCCAATAGCGGGGGTCGACAGTTCTTC. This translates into CASSSNSGGRQFF.

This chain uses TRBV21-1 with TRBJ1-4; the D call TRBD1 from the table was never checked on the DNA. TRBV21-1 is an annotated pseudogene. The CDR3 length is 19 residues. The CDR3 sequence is CASSKVLTGEGVLDEKLFF. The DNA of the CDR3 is TGTGCCAGCAGCAAGGTTTTAACAGGGGAAGGAGTGTTGGATGAAAAACTGTTTTTT.

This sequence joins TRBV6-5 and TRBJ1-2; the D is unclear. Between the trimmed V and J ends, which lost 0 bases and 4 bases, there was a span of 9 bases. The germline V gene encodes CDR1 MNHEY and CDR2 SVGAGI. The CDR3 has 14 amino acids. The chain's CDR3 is CASSYSASPYGYTF. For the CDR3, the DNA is TGTGCCAGCAGTTACTCGGCGAGCCCCTATGGCTACACCTTC.

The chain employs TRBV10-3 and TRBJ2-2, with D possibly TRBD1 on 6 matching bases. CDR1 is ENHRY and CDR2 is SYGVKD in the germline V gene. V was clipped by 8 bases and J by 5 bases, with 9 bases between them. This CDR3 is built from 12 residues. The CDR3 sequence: CAISQGTGELFF. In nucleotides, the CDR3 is TGTGCCATCTCGCAGGGGACCGGGGAGCTGTTTTTT.

The CDR3 sequence is CASSIERGLSGYTF. The CDR3 nucleotides are TGTGCCAGTAGTATAGAGAGGGGGCTAAGCGGCTACACCTTC. V usage is TRBV19 and J usage is TRBJ1-2; the match to TRBD1 covers 7 bases. The CDR3 length is 14 residues. Unmatched junction bases numbered 6, after V lost 0 bases and J lost 8 bases. Germline V CDR1 and CDR2: LNHDA, SQIVND (reference sequence). The full variable domain, its missing parts supplied by reference TRBV19 and TRBJ1-2, is DGGITQSPKYLFRKEGQNVTLSCEQNLNHDAMYWYRQDPGQGLRLIYYSQIVNDFQKGDIAEGYSVSREKKESFPLTVTSAQKNPTAFYLCASSIERGLSGYTFGSGTRLTVV.